Here is one T cell receptor (beta chain) with its context. Antigen unknown. This record belongs to a study of T-cell memory formation after mild COVID-19. Overall study results and limits: Clones that contracted from day 15 to 85 were balanced CD4/CD8, while later expanders leaned CD4+. Among CD4+ contracting clones, most were CM and EM, and CD8+ ones EMRA.

MiXCR, run by TCRdb on the 5' RACE reads, gives a single entry per CDR3 protein. The table has about 430,000 distinct CDR3 sequences, 18% seen once; the top ten hold roughly 21%. The CDR3 length is 14 residues. The V and J ends lost 4 bases and 3 bases respectively, with 10 bases between them. Sequencing input: PBMCs or a T cell subset sorted from them (not recorded which). J is TRBJ2-4 and V is TRBV12-3 or TRBV12-4; D remains unclear. This TCR came from a man between 18 and 29 years old who had mild COVID-19 (a few samples of this study predate the infection). Cell type and time point are not known. CDR3 nucleotide sequence: TGTGCCAGCAGTTCCTCCGATAACAAAAACATTCAGTACTTC. This codes for CASSSSDNKNIQYF.